The TCR beta chain described here comes from a study of blood T cell repertoires in COVID-19 (dated by TCRdb to the early 2020s). For the wider study: The collaborator samples originated in the United States, Italy and Spain and spanned the acute and convalescent phases of COVID-19. The prospective study material was composed of cDNA or gDNA derived from T cells, B-cell-depleted T cells, or PBMCs. Subjects who had been exposed to COVID-19, were actively infected with it, or had recovered from it provided the deeply sampled blood TCRbeta repertoires that made up the dataset. The repertoires were released in a freely available public database meant as a resource for research on the immune response to SARS-CoV-2. Samples came from the ongoing ImmuneRACE study (first 160 participants) plus 1,254 subjects from 6 global collaborators. Sample metadata almost always included a de-identified subject ID, COVID-19 status, age in years and sex. Where HLA class I and class II types were available, the types were taken from metadata supplied by the sample provider, not from assay-based typing. What the work shows at the level of the full study, not this receptor alone: The amount of clinical and demographic metadata varied by source and participant and was provided uncurated.

Collaborating institutions collected whole blood in K2EDTA tubes following their own protocols. For TCRbeta analysis, collaborators shipped samples in one of three forms: frozen whole blood, isolated PBMCs, or DNA extracted from either of those sample types. TCRbeta CDR3 regions were amplified from genomic DNA by means of the immunoSEQ Assay, a bias-controlled multiplex PCR. The original methods were these. Nucleated cell counts per sample were estimated from amplification of reference gene primers within the assay. Sequence reads were collapsed and filtered to measure the absolute abundance of every unique TCRbeta CDR3 rearrangement. For each sample, productive Simpson clonality was calculated as the square root of Simpson's diversity index over productive rearrangements. TCRdb retrieved this table from immuneACCESS and kept in-frame rearrangements only. Not all clones are present; in checked studies, unresolved V genes account for under half, and no reason is known for the remainder. The D gene and trimming were derived from the DNA, and the V and J assignments and clone size from that table. Present in this sample are about 230,000 clones, 70% to 90% of which were seen just once. The ten biggest clones cover approximately 2.6% of the sample.

The CDR3 runs 16 residues from the cysteine to the phenylalanine. The only DNA kept is the CDR3, 48 bases in frame from the first base. The germline V gene (reference sequence) supplies CDR1 SEHNR and CDR2 FQNEAQ. V trim: 4 bases; J trim: 2 bases; unmatched bases: 10. A note on this clone: The antigen it binds to is not known. Qualities for individual bases were not recorded, and no much larger clone is one base off.

The rearrangement combines TRBV7-9 with TRBJ2-7, and TRBD1 aligns with 8 junction nucleotides. Sample: peripheral blood. This receptor was obtained from a woman in her seventies with active or convalescent COVID-19. The CDR3 here reads CASSSSPGTGAYEQYF. The DNA is TGTGCCAGCAGCTCCTCCCCCGGGACAGGAGCCTACGAGCAGTACTTC.